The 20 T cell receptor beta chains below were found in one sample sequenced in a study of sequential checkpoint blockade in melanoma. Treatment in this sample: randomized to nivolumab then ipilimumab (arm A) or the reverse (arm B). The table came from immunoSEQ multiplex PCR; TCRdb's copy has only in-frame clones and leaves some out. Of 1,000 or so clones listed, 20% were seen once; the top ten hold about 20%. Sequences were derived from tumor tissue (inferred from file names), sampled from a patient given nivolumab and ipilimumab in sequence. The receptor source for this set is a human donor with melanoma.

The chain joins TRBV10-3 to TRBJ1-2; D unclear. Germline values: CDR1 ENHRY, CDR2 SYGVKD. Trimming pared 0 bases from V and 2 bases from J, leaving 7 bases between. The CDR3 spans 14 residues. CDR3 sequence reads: CAISESVPNYGYTF. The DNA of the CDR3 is TGTGCCATCAGTGAGTCGGTACCGAACTATGGCTACACCTTC.

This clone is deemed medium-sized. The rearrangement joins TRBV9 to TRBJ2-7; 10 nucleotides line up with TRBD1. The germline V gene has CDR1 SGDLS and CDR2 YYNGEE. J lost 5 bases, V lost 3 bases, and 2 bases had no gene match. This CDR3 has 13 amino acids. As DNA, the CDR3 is TGTGCCAGCAGCGAGGGGACAGGGGACGAGCAGTACTTC. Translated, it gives CASSEGTGDEQYF.

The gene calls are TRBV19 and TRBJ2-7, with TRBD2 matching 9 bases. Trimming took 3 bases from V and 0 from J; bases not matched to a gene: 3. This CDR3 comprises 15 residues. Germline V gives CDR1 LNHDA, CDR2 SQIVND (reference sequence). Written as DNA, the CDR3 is TGTGCCAGTAGTATTTTGCGGGAGGGCTCCTACGAGCAGTACTTC. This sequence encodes CASSILREGSYEQYF. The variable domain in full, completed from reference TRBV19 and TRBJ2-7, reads DGGITQSPKYLFRKEGQNVTLSCEQNLNHDAMYWYRQDPGQGLRLIYYSQIVNDFQKGDIAEGYSVSREKKESFPLTVTSAQKNPTAFYLCASSILREGSYEQYFGPGTRLTVT.

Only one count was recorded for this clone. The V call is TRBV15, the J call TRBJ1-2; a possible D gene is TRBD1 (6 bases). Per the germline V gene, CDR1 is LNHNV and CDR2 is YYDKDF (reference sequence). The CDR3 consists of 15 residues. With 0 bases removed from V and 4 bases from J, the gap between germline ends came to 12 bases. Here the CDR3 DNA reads TGTGCCACCAGCAGAGATCCGGGACACATCTATGGCTACACCTTC. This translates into CATSRDPGHIYGYTF.

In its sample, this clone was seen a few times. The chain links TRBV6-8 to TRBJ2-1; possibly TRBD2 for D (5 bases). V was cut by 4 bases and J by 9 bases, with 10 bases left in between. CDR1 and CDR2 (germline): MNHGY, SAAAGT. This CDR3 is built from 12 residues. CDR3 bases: TGTGCCAGCAGTTCCCTAGCAGGTGAGCAGTTCTTC. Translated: CASSSLAGEQFF.

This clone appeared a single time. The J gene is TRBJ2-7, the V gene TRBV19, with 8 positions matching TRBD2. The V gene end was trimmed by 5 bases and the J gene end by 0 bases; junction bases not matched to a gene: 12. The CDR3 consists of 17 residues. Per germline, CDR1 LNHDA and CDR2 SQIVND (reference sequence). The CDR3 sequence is CASSDGGVAGTSYEQYF. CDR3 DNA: TGTGCCAGTAGTGATGGGGGGGTAGCGGGGACCTCCTACGAGCAGTACTTC. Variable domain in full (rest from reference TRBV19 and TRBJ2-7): DGGITQSPKYLFRKEGQNVTLSCEQNLNHDAMYWYRQDPGQGLRLIYYSQIVNDFQKGDIAEGYSVSREKKESFPLTVTSAQKNPTAFYLCASSDGGVAGTSYEQYFGPGTRLTVT.

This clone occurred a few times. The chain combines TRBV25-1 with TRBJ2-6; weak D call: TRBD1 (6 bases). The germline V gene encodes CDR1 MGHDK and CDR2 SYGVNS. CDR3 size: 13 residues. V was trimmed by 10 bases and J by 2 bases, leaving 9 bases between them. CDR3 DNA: TGTGCCACCCAGGGGCCTGGGGCCAACGTCCTGACTTTC. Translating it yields CATQGPGANVLTF.

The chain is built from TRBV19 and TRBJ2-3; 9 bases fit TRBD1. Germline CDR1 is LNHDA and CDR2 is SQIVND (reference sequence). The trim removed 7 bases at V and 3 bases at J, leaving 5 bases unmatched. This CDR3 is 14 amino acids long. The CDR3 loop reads CASTSGQGTDTQYF. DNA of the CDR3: TGTGCCAGTACCTCGGGACAGGGAACAGATACGCAGTATTTT.

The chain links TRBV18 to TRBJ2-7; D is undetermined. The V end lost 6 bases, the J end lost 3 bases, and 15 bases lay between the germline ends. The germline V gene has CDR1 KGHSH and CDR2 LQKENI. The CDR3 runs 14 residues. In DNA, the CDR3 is TGTGCCAGCTCCCTTCTGGAATCGGACTACGAGCAGTACTTC. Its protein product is CASSLLESDYEQYF.

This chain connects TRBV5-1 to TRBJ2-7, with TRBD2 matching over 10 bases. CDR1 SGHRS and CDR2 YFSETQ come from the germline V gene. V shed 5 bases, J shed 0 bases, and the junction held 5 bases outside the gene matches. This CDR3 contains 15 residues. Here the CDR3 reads CASSFSGGSSYEQYF. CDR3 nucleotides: TGCGCCAGCAGTTTTAGCGGGGGGAGCTCCTACGAGCAGTACTTC.

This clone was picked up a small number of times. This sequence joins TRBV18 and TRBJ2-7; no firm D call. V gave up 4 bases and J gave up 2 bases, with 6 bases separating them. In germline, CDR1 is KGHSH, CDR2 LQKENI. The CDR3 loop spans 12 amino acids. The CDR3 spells CASSLAAYEQYF. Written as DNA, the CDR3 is TGTGCCAGCTCACTAGCAGCCTACGAGCAGTACTTC.

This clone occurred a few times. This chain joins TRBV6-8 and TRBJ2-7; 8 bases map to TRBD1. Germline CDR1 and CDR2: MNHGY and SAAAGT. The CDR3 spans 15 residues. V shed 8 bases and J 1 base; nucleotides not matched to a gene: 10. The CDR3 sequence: CASADRGRFSYEQYF. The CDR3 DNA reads TGTGCCAGCGCCGACAGGGGTAGGTTTTCCTACGAGCAGTACTTC.

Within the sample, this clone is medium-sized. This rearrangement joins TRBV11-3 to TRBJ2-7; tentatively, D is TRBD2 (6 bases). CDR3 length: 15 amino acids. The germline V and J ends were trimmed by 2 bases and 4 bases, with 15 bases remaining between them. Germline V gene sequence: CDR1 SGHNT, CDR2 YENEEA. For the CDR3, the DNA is TGTGCCAGCAGCTTAAGGGAGGTGGTTGGTTACGAGCAGTACTTC. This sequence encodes CASSLREVVGYEQYF.

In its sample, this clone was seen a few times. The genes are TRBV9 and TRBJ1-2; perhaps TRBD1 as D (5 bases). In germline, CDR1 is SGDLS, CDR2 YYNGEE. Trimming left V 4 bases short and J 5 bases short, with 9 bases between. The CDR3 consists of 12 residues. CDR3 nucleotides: TGTGCCAGCAGCATGGGGGAATATGGCTACACCTTC. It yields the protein CASSMGEYGYTF.

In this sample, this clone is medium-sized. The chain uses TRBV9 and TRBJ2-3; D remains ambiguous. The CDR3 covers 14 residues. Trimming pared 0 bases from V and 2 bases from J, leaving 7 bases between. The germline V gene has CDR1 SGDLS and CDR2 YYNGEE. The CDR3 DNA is TGTGCCAGCAGCGTAGCTATCCCCACAGATACGCAGTATTTT. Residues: CASSVAIPTDTQYF.

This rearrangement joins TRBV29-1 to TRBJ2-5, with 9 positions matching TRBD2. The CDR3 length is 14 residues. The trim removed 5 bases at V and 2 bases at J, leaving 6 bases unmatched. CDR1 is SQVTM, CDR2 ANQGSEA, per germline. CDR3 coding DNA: TGCAGCGTTCATAAGACTAGCGGTCAAGAGACCCAGTACTTC. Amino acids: CSVHKTSGQETQYF.

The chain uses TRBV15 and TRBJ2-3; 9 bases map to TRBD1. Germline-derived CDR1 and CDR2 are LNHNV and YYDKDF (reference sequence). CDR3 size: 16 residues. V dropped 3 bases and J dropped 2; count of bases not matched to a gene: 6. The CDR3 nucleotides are TGTGCCACCAGCAGCGCCGGGACAGGGATCACAGATACGCAGTATTTT. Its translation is CATSSAGTGITDTQYF.

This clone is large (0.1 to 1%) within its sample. CDR3 in amino acids: CASSYERPSSGNTIYF. CDR3 coding DNA: TGTGCCAGCAGTTACGAAAGGCCCTCCTCTGGAAACACCATATATTTT. The J gene is TRBJ1-3, the V gene TRBV6-8; the D is unclear. The V end lost 2 bases, the J end lost 0 bases, and 11 bases lay between the germline ends. The CDR3 is made up of 16 amino acids. The germline CDR1 and CDR2 sequences are MNHGY and SAAAGT.

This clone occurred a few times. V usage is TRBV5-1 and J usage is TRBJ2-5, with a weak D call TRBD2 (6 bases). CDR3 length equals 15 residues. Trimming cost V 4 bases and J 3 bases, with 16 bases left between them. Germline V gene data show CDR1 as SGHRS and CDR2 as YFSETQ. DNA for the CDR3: TGCGCCAGCAGCGCCTGGGATAGCGGTAAAGAGACCCAGTACTTC. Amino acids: CASSAWDSGKETQYF.

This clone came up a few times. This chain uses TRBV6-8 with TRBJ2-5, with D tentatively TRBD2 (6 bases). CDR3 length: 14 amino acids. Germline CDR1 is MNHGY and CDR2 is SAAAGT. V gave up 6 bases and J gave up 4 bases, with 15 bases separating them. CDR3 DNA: TGTGCCAGCAGCGGGTCTGCGGGGAGAGAGACCCAGTACTTC. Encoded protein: CASSGSAGRETQYF.